Sequencing of this T cell receptor beta chain was carried out in a study of early T cells in non-severe SARS-CoV-2 infection. This clonotype was seen more than once but under ten times. The CDR3 extends over 12 amino acids. Looked up from germline, CDR1 is KGHSH and CDR2 is LQKENI. Trimming stripped 2 bases from V and 7 bases from J, with 6 bases between. TCRdb itself ran the 5' RACE reads through MiXCR, one entry per CDR3 protein. Of approximately 120,000 distinct CDR3 sequences listed, 15% are singletons. The chain employs TRBV18 and TRBJ2-1; D not certain. The TCR was taken from an adult who was a healthcare worker with PCR-confirmed SARS-CoV-2 infection or an uninfected control (not recorded which). Material: whole blood. The CDR3 reads CASSPGENEQFF. As DNA, the CDR3 is TGTGCCAGCTCACCAGGAGAGAATGAGCAGTTCTTC. Full variable domain (outside the CDR3, taken from reference TRBV18 and TRBJ2-1): NAGVMQNPRHLVRRRGQEARLRCSPMKGHSHVYWYRQLPEEGLKFMVYLQKENIIDESGMPKERFSAEFPKEGPSILRIQQVVRGDSAAYFCASSPGENEQFFGPGTRLTVL.